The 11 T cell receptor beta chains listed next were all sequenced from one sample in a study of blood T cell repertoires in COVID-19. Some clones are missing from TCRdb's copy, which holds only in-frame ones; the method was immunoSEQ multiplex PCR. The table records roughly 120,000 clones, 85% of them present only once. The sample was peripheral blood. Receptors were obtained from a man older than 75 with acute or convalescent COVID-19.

DNA of the CDR3: TGTGCCAGCAGTCCCGGCCGACAAGACAATGAGCAGTTCTTC. Its protein product is CASSPGRQDNEQFF. The chain links TRBV7-9 to TRBJ2-1; the D is unclear. Germline V gives CDR1 SEHNR, CDR2 FQNEAQ (reference sequence). V was clipped by 6 bases and J by 5 bases, with 14 bases between them. This CDR3 is 14 amino acids long.

Written as DNA, the CDR3 is TGTGCCAGCGGTGGAACAGGGAGTAATCAGCCCCAGCATTTT. Its translation: CASGGTGSNQPQHF. The chain combines TRBV7-9 with TRBJ1-5; D possibly corresponds to TRBD1 (6 bases). Trimming left V 8 bases short and J 4 bases short, with 15 bases between. The V gene's germline CDR1 is SEHNR and CDR2 FQNEAQ (reference sequence). CDR3 length: 14 amino acids.

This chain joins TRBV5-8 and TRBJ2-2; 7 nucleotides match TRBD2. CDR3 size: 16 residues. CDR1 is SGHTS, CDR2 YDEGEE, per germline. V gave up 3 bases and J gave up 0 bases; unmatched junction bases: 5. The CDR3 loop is CASSWAGATNTGELFF. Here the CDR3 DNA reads TGTGCCAGCAGCTGGGCGGGAGCGACGAACACCGGGGAGCTGTTTTTT.

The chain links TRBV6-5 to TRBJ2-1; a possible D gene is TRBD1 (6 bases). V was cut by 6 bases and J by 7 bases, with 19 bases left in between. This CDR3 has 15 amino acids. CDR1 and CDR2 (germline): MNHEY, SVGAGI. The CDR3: CASRWGQGIGNEQFF. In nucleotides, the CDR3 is TGTGCCAGCAGGTGGGGGCAGGGGATAGGGAATGAGCAGTTCTTC.

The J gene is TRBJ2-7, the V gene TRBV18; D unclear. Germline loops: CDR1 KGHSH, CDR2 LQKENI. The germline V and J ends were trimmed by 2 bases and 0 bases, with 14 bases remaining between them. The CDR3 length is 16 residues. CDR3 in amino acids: CASSPKLERSSYEQYF. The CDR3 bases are TGTGCCAGCTCACCAAAGTTGGAGAGGAGCTCCTACGAGCAGTACTTC.

The CDR3 nucleotides are TGCGCCAGCAGCTTGGCCCAGGGAAACACTGAAGCTTTCTTT. This codes for CASSLAQGNTEAFF. V gene TRBV5-1 combines with J gene TRBJ1-1, with D possibly TRBD1 on 5 matching bases. The CDR3 is 14 amino acids. Germline-derived CDR1 and CDR2 are SGHRS and YFSETQ. With 0 bases removed from V and 2 bases from J, the gap between germline ends came to 8 bases.

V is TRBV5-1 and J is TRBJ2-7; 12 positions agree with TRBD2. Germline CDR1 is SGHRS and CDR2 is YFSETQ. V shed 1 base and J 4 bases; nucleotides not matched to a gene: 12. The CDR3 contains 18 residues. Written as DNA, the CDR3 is TGCGCCAGCAGCTTGTGGGCCGCTAGCGGGGGGGCCCGGTACGAGCAGTACTTC. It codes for CASSLWAASGGARYEQYF.

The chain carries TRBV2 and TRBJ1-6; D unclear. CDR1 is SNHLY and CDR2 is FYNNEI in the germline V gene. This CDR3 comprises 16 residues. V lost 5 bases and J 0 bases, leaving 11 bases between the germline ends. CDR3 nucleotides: TGTGCCAGCAGTATAGATCGAAGCTCCTATAATTCACCCCTCCACTTT. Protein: CASSIDRSSYNSPLHF.

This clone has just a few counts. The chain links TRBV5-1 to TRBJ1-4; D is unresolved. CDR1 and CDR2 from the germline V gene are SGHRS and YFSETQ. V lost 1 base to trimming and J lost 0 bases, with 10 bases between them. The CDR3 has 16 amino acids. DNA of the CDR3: TGCGCCAGCAGCTTGACCGACGGGTCAACTAATGAAAAACTGTTTTTT. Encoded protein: CASSLTDGSTNEKLFF.

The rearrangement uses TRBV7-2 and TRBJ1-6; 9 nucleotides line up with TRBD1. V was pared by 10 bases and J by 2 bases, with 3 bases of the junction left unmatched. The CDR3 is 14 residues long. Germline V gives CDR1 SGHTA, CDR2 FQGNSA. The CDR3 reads CATQGAAYNSPLHF. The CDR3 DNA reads TGTGCCACACAGGGGGCGGCCTATAATTCACCCCTCCACTTT.

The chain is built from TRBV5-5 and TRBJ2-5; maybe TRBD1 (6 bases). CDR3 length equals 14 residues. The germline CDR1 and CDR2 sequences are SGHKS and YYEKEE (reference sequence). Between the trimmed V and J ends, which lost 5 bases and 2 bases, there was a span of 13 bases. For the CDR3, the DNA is TGTGCCAGCAGGGCTGGACAGTATCAAGAGACCCAGTACTTC. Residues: CASRAGQYQETQYF.